The rows below give T cell receptor beta chains drawn from one sample of a study of T cells in Graves' hyperthyroidism and ophthalmopathy. MiXCR was run by TCRdb on the multiplex PCR reads, yielding one entry per CDR3 protein. This table holds hundreds of thousands of distinct CDR3 sequences, about 15% found once. Sequencing input: blood. Receptors originate from a woman in her twenties or thirties with Graves' hyperthyroidism that later progressed to Graves' ophthalmopathy. Both conserved end residues are part of each CDR3. D genes are given only for firm matches. Rows give clone size only sometimes, using once, few, many, or a class for an expanded clone.

TRBJ2-2 many TRBV7-2 - TGTGCCAGCAGCTTAATTGTCACAGCTTCAGGGGAGCTGTTTTTT CASSLIVTASGELFF
TRBJ2-5 few TRBV9 - TGTGCCAGCAGCGTAGATGTGGGAACGTACCAAGAGACCCAGTACTTC CASSVDVGTYQETQYF
TRBJ2-2 few TRBV14 TRBD1 TGTGCCAGCAGCCAAGTTGACAGGGTTTTCGGGGAGCTGTTTTTT CASSQVDRVFGELFF
TRBJ2-1 many TRBV7-8 - TGTGCCAGCTCCACCCTCGAAGGGGAGCAGTTCTTC CASSTLEGEQFF
TRBJ2-5 - TRBV12-3/TRBV12-4 TRBD1 TGTGCCAGCAGTCCGTTTTCTGGGACAGGGGGCCAAGAGACCCAGTACTTC CASSPFSGTGGQETQYF
TRBJ1-1 few TRBV28 - TGTGCCAGCAGTTCTCTCAGGGGTGAAGCTTTCTTT CASSSLRGEAFF
TRBJ2-1 - TRBV6-9 TRBD2 TGTGCCAGCAGTTATCGCCTCGGACTAGCGGGAGGGCCGAACAATGAGCAGTTCTTC CASSYRLGLAGGPNNEQFF
TRBJ2-1 many TRBV20-1 TRBD2 TGCAGTGCCCATAGCGGGAGGGCGACCTACAATGAGCAGTTCTTC CSAHSGRATYNEQFF
TRBJ1-2 many TRBV12-3/TRBV12-4 TRBD1 TGTGCCAGCAGTTTCTTCGTAACCGGGACAGGGATTGGCTACACCTTC CASSFFVTGTGIGYTF
TRBJ1-2 many TRBV7-2 TRBD1 TGTGCCAGCAGCCTGGACAGGGGGCTTTATGGCTACACCTTC CASSLDRGLYGYTF
TRBJ1-1 - TRBV19 - TGTGCCAGTAATCGGATGAACACTGAAGCTTTCTTT CASNRMNTEAFF
TRBJ1-2 few TRBV4-3 - TGCGCCAGCAGCCAAGAGTCGCAGCCCTATGGCTACACCTTC CASSQESQPYGYTF
TRBJ1-5 - TRBV2 TRBD1 TGTGCCAGCAGCGTGGACAGGGGGCGTTATCAGCCCCAGCATTTT CASSVDRGRYQPQHF
TRBJ2-3 many TRBV20-1 TRBD2 TGCAGTGCTTCGACTAGCGGAAGCACAGATACGCAGTATTTT CSASTSGSTDTQYF
TRBJ2-1 many TRBV10-3 TRBD2 TGTGCCATCACCGGGACTAGCGGGTCCCTGGGGGCCTACAATGAGCAGTTCTTC CAITGTSGSLGAYNEQFF
TRBJ2-7 many TRBV9 - TGTGCCAGCAGCGTAGGCTCCCCAGGCGTCGAGCAGTACTTC CASSVGSPGVEQYF
TRBJ2-3 few TRBV7-2 TRBD2 TGTGCCAGCAGCTTAACTAGCGGGGGCGTGGGTACGCAGTATTTT CASSLTSGGVGTQYF
TRBJ1-1 many TRBV12-3/TRBV12-4 - TGTGCCAGCGGACGGACGGATGAAGCTTTCTTT CASGRTDEAFF
TRBJ1-1 many TRBV28 - TGTGCCAGCGCGTCTCATAGGAACACTGAAGCTTTCTTT CASASHRNTEAFF
TRBJ2-7 few TRBV20-1 - TGCAGTGCTAGAGTGGACTACGAGCAGTACTTC CSARVDYEQYF
TRBJ2-5 - TRBV6-1 TRBD2 TGTGCCAGCAGTGAACCGACTAGCGGGAGATGGGAGACCCAGTACTTC CASSEPTSGRWETQYF
TRBJ2-7 many TRBV9 TRBD1 TGTGCCAGCAGCCCTCGACAGGGATGGGGCGAGCAGTACTTC CASSPRQGWGEQYF
TRBJ2-1 few TRBV6-2/TRBV6-3 - TGTGCCAGCAGTTACGGAGGGTATACCAATGAGCAGTTCTTC CASSYGGYTNEQFF
TRBJ2-1 many TRBV30 TRBD2 TGTGCCGGTCGGAGGGGAGGGAACAATGAGCAGTTCTTC CAGRRGGNNEQFF
TRBJ2-7 - TRBV14 - TGTGCCAGCAGCTTTAGCGGCCTTACCTACGAGCAGTACTTC CASSFSGLTYEQYF
TRBJ2-7 many TRBV30 - TGTGCCTGGAGTGTACACCAGGATCCCTACGAGCAGTACTTC CAWSVHQDPYEQYF
TRBJ2-2 many TRBV3-1 TRBD2 TGTGCCAGCAGCCATTACACTAGCGGGACATACACCGGGGAGCTGTTTTTT CASSHYTSGTYTGELFF
TRBJ1-1 - TRBV3-1 - TGTGCCAGCAGACAAGAGACAGTGAACACTGAAGCTTTCTTT CASRQETVNTEAFF
TRBJ2-1 many TRBV7-2 TRBD2 TGTGCCAGCAGCCGGCGACTAGCGGGAGGCAATGAGCAGTTCTTC CASSRRLAGGNEQFF
TRBJ2-2 - TRBV30 TRBD1 TGTGCCTGGAGTGTCCAGGGGGCGAACACCGGGGAGCTGTTTTTT CAWSVQGANTGELFF
TRBJ2-7 many TRBV3-1 TRBD2 TGTGCCAGCAGCCAACGTAGCGGGAGTGGATCCGAGCAGTACTTC CASSQRSGSGSEQYF
TRBJ2-2 few TRBV19 - TGTGCCAGTAGTATCTCGCACACCGGGGAGCTGTTTTTT CASSISHTGELFF
TRBJ1-1 - TRBV13 - TGTGCCAGCAGCTTAGGGGGTCGGGGGGCGACGTTTACTGAAGCTTTCTTT CASSLGGRGATFTEAFF
TRBJ2-1 many TRBV14 TRBD2 TGTGCCAGCAGCACCGGACTAGCGGGAGGCAATGAGCAGTTCTTC CASSTGLAGGNEQFF
TRBJ1-3 many TRBV2 - TGTGCCAGCAGTGAACTGGGTTCAAACACCATATATTTT CASSELGSNTIYF
TRBJ2-7 many TRBV28 - TGTGCCAGCTATACCCCCTCTAGCCCGAGCTCCTACGAGCAGTACTTC CASYTPSSPSSYEQYF
TRBJ1-6 - TRBV6-4 - TGTGCCAGCAGTGCACAGTATAATTCACCCCTCCACTTT CASSAQYNSPLHF
TRBJ2-1 - TRBV25-1 - TGTGCCAGCAGGAGCGACCTCTACAATGAGCAGTTCTTC CASRSDLYNEQFF
TRBJ1-2 many TRBV7-3 - TGTGCCAGCAGCCCGCAGGGGTCCGACTATGGCTACACCTTC CASSPQGSDYGYTF